These T cell receptor beta chains were read from a single sample in a study. In TCRdb, the 5' RACE reads were re-called with MiXCR into one record per CDR3 protein. The sample yields about 41,000 distinct CDR3 sequences, 29% seen once. The sample consisted of memory CD4+ T cells sorted from a lymph node. These receptors were taken from a female donor with breast cancer. Both conserved end residues are part of each CDR3. The order of the fields is CDR3 DNA, CDR3 protein, clone size, D gene, J gene, V gene. A D gene is named only where the DNA matches it firmly. Expanded clones get a size class; other rows say once, few or many, or leave the size out.

DNA: TGCGCCAGCAGCCCTAGGTCCGGCCAAGAGACCCAGTACTTC
CDR3: CASSPRSGQETQYF
size: few
D: .
J: TRBJ2-5
V: TRBV5-1

DNA: TGTGCCAGCAGTTTTAATAGCAATCAGCCCCAGCATTTT
CDR3: CASSFNSNQPQHF
size: .
D: .
J: TRBJ1-5
V: TRBV27

DNA: TGTGCCAGCAGCCCTGGGACTCCTTTTAATGAAAAACTGTTTTTT
CDR3: CASSPGTPFNEKLFF
size: few
D: .
J: TRBJ1-4
V: TRBV7-6

DNA: TGCAGTGCCAAAACTGGGAAGTCGAGGCAGGGGGTAGAGGAGCTGTTTTTT
CDR3: CSAKTGKSRQGVEELFF
size: .
D: TRBD1
J: TRBJ2-2
V: TRBV20-1

DNA: TGTGCCAGCAGCTCGGTGACTAGTGGGGAGCTGTTTTTT
CDR3: CASSSVTSGELFF
size: few
D: .
J: TRBJ2-2
V: TRBV5-4

DNA: TGTGCCGGCAGCCCCGGGGGGTCGAACACCGGGGAGCTGTTTTTT
CDR3: CAGSPGGSNTGELFF
size: .
D: TRBD2
J: TRBJ2-2
V: TRBV7-3

DNA: TGTGCCAGCAGTGATCCGGGTGGAGGACTAAGCAATCAGCCCCAGCATTTT
CDR3: CASSDPGGGLSNQPQHF
size: .
D: .
J: TRBJ1-5
V: TRBV2

DNA: TGTGCCAGCAGCTACCGGGACGGACCCTATGAGCAGTACTTC
CDR3: CASSYRDGPYEQYF
size: .
D: .
J: TRBJ2-7
V: TRBV7-2

DNA: TGTGCCAGCAGCTTAACGGCGACAGGGGGCGCAGGGACCGGGGAGCTGTTTTTT
CDR3: CASSLTATGGAGTGELFF
size: .
D: TRBD1
J: TRBJ2-2
V: TRBV7-3

DNA: TGTGCCAGCAGTACAGGGTCCTCCACTGAAGCTTTCTTT
CDR3: CASSTGSSTEAFF
size: .
D: .
J: TRBJ1-1
V: TRBV5-4

DNA: TGTGCCAGTACAAGGGGGAGGACTAGCGGGAGTTACAATGAGCAGTTCTTC
CDR3: CASTRGRTSGSYNEQFF
size: .
D: TRBD2
J: TRBJ2-1
V: TRBV28

DNA: TGTGCCAGCAGCGGCCGACAGGGCTCTCACACTGAAGCTTTCTTT
CDR3: CASSGRQGSHTEAFF
size: .
D: TRBD1
J: TRBJ1-1
V: TRBV5-4

DNA: TGCAGCGTTTCCCGGGGAACCTACGAGCAGTACTTC
CDR3: CSVSRGTYEQYF
size: few
D: .
J: TRBJ2-7
V: TRBV29-1

DNA: TGTGCCAGCAGTTTAAACAGGCCAGGATTGTATGGCACAGATACGCAGTATTTT
CDR3: CASSLNRPGLYGTDTQYF
size: .
D: .
J: TRBJ2-3
V: TRBV7-3

DNA: TGTGCCAGCAGCTATCAACAGGTTTTTTCCGACGAGCAGTACTTC
CDR3: CASSYQQVFSDEQYF
size: .
D: .
J: TRBJ2-7
V: TRBV7-9

DNA: TGTGCCAGCAGCGTTCTAGCGGGAGCAGTTGAGCAGTTCTTC
CDR3: CASSVLAGAVEQFF
size: .
D: TRBD2
J: TRBJ2-1
V: TRBV9

DNA: TGTGCCAGCAGTTCTCGGGGGGCAGATACGCAGTATTTT
CDR3: CASSSRGADTQYF
size: .
D: TRBD2
J: TRBJ2-3
V: TRBV12-3/TRBV12-4

DNA: TGTGCCAGCAGCTTATACGGGGGAGATACCGGGGAGCTGTTTTTT
CDR3: CASSLYGGDTGELFF
size: .
D: .
J: TRBJ2-2
V: TRBV7-3

DNA: TGCAGCGTTCTCTTTACAGGGAGCACTGAAGCTTTCTTT
CDR3: CSVLFTGSTEAFF
size: many
D: .
J: TRBJ1-1
V: TRBV29-1

DNA: TGTGCTAGCAGCTTCACCGAGCAAGAGACCCAGTACTTC
CDR3: CASSFTEQETQYF
size: few
D: .
J: TRBJ2-5
V: TRBV7-7

DNA: TGTGCCAGCAGCTTAGACCCGGGGACTAATGAAAAACTGTTTTTT
CDR3: CASSLDPGTNEKLFF
size: .
D: .
J: TRBJ1-4
V: TRBV11-2

DNA: TGTGCCAGCAGTTACTACCGGGACAGAGGGGAGACCCAGTACTTC
CDR3: CASSYYRDRGETQYF
size: few
D: TRBD1
J: TRBJ2-5
V: TRBV6-2/TRBV6-3

DNA: TGTGCCAGCAGCCGGAGGACTGCCAGCTCCTACAATGAGCAGTTCTTC
CDR3: CASSRRTASSYNEQFF
size: few
D: .
J: TRBJ2-1
V: TRBV14

DNA: TGCAGTGCTAGGCTCGTGGGGGGATACGAGCAGTACTTC
CDR3: CSARLVGGYEQYF
size: .
D: .
J: TRBJ2-7
V: TRBV20-1

DNA: TGTGCCAGCAGTTTTAGGATGGTGGATACGCAGTATTTT
CDR3: CASSFRMVDTQYF
size: medium-sized
D: .
J: TRBJ2-3
V: TRBV12-3/TRBV12-4

DNA: TGCGCCAGCAGCTTGGAGGCAGGGAATGGCTACACCTTC
CDR3: CASSLEAGNGYTF
size: .
D: .
J: TRBJ1-2
V: TRBV5-1

DNA: TGTGCCAGCAAAAGCGACAGGGCTTCGACTGAAGCTTTCTTT
CDR3: CASKSDRASTEAFF
size: .
D: TRBD1
J: TRBJ1-1
V: TRBV7-3

DNA: TGTGCCAGCAGCGCGGGACACCGCCGTGTTTCCAAAAACATTCAGTACTTC
CDR3: CASSAGHRRVSKNIQYF
size: few
D: .
J: TRBJ2-4
V: TRBV21-1

DNA: TGCGCCGGCAGCCAAGAATGGACGGGGAATCAGCCCCAGCATTTT
CDR3: CAGSQEWTGNQPQHF
size: .
D: .
J: TRBJ1-5
V: TRBV4-3

DNA: TGTGCCAGCAGCCCCAGGGGGAGCACTGAAGCTTTCTTT
CDR3: CASSPRGSTEAFF
size: .
D: TRBD1
J: TRBJ1-1
V: TRBV13

DNA: TGTGCCAGCAGCAGGACAGTTAACAATCAGCCCCAGCATTTT
CDR3: CASSRTVNNQPQHF
size: .
D: .
J: TRBJ1-5
V: TRBV5-8

DNA: TGCGCCAGCAGCTTGGTCTTGTCTTCGAACACTGAAGCTTTCTTT
CDR3: CASSLVLSSNTEAFF
size: many
D: .
J: TRBJ1-1
V: TRBV5-1

DNA: TGTGCCAGCAGTGACTTCGGGACTAGACAAGAGACCCAGTACTTC
CDR3: CASSDFGTRQETQYF
size: .
D: TRBD2
J: TRBJ2-5
V: TRBV6-1

DNA: TGTGCCACCCCGAGCGGGGGGGCTATCAATGAGCAGTTCTTC
CDR3: CATPSGGAINEQFF
size: few
D: TRBD2
J: TRBJ2-1
V: TRBV15

DNA: TGTGCCAGCAGCCTAGGGACTTCGAACACTGAAGCTTTCTTT
CDR3: CASSLGTSNTEAFF
size: .
D: .
J: TRBJ1-1
V: TRBV7-2

DNA: TGTGCCAGCAGTTACCAGTTCTCCTACGAGCAGTACTTC
CDR3: CASSYQFSYEQYF
size: .
D: .
J: TRBJ2-7
V: TRBV6-5

DNA: TGTGCCAGCAGCGAAGGAGACCAATTTTTTGGGACCCAGTACTTC
CDR3: CASSEGDQFFGTQYF
size: .
D: .
J: TRBJ2-5
V: TRBV7-9

DNA: TGTGCCAGCAGCCAAGATATCCAGGGGTCCTACGAGCAGTACTTC
CDR3: CASSQDIQGSYEQYF
size: .
D: .
J: TRBJ2-7
V: TRBV4-2

DNA: TGCGCCAGCAGCTTAGGAGGGAAAAACATTCAGTACTTC
CDR3: CASSLGGKNIQYF
size: many
D: .
J: TRBJ2-4
V: TRBV5-1

DNA: TGTGCCAGCAGCTTGAGCGGAGGGGTTTCCTACGAGCAGTACTTC
CDR3: CASSLSGGVSYEQYF
size: few
D: .
J: TRBJ2-7
V: TRBV7-3

DNA: TGTGCCAGCAGCTTAGAAGTGGCAGGAAGCTCCTACGAGCAGTACTTC
CDR3: CASSLEVAGSSYEQYF
size: .
D: .
J: TRBJ2-7
V: TRBV11-2

DNA: TGTGCCAGCAGTGAGTCCGGGGCCCCCTACAATGAGCAGTTCTTC
CDR3: CASSESGAPYNEQFF
size: few
D: .
J: TRBJ2-1
V: TRBV27

DNA: TGCGCCAGCAGCTCAGCTCGGGGGTTTGCCTACGAGCAGTACTTC
CDR3: CASSSARGFAYEQYF
size: few
D: .
J: TRBJ2-7
V: TRBV4-1

DNA: TGTGCCAGCCTAGAGAGGACCCCCTCAAGCTTTGGCTACAATGAGCAGTTCTTC
CDR3: CASLERTPSSFGYNEQFF
size: few
D: .
J: TRBJ2-1
V: TRBV7-8

DNA: TGTGCCAGCAGCTTGGAAGCCGGGACTATACGAACCGACACAGATACGCAGTATTTT
CDR3: CASSLEAGTIRTDTDTQYF
size: .
D: TRBD2
J: TRBJ2-3
V: TRBV6-2/TRBV6-3

DNA: TGCAGTGCTGGCCTAGCGGGGGACACAGACACGCAGTATTTT
CDR3: CSAGLAGDTDTQYF
size: .
D: TRBD2
J: TRBJ2-3
V: TRBV20-1

DNA: TGTGCCAGCAGCTCCGCGGACAACCAAGAGACCCAGTACTTC
CDR3: CASSSADNQETQYF
size: .
D: .
J: TRBJ2-5
V: TRBV7-9

DNA: TGCAGCACAGGGAGAGAGGATAATTCACCCCTCCACTTT
CDR3: CSTGREDNSPLHF
size: .
D: .
J: TRBJ1-6
V: TRBV20-1

DNA: TGTGCCACCAGCCAACGGTCGGACTGGCCCCTCCACTTT
CDR3: CATSQRSDWPLHF
size: once
D: .
J: TRBJ1-6
V: TRBV15

DNA: TGTGCCAGCAGGGGGGGGCGACCGGACACATCGAACACCGGGGAGCTGTTTTTT
CDR3: CASRGGRPDTSNTGELFF
size: .
D: .
J: TRBJ2-2
V: TRBV6-6

DNA: TGTGCCAGCAGAGCAGGACCCAATCAGCCCCAGCATTTT
CDR3: CASRAGPNQPQHF
size: .
D: .
J: TRBJ1-5
V: TRBV27

DNA: TGCACCAGCAACCTAGCGGGAGGGGTCGATGAGCAGTTCTTC
CDR3: CTSNLAGGVDEQFF
size: .
D: TRBD2
J: TRBJ2-1
V: TRBV10-2

DNA: TGTGCCAGCCGCCGAAACACCGGGGAGCTGTTTTTT
CDR3: CASRRNTGELFF
size: few
D: .
J: TRBJ2-2
V: TRBV6-5

DNA: TGTGCCCGCAGCTTAAATCCTAGCGGGAGGGCCAACTACAATGCGCAGTTCTTC
CDR3: CARSLNPSGRANYNAQFF
size: .
D: TRBD2
J: TRBJ2-1
V: TRBV7-3